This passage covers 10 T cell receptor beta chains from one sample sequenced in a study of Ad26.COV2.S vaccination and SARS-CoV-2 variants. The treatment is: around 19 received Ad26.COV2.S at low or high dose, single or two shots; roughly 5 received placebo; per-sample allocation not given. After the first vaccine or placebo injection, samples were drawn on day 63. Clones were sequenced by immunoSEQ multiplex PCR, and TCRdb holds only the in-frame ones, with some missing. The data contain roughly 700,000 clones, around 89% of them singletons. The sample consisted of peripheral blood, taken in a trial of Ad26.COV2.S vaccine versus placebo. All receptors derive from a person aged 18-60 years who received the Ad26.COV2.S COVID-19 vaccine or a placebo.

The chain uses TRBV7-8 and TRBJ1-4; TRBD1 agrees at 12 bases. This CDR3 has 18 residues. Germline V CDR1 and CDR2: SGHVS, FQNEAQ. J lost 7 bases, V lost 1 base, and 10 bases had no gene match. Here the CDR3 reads CASSLGAGTGGGVEKLFF. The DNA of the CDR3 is TGTGCCAGCAGCTTAGGGGCCGGGACAGGGGGCGGGGTTGAAAAACTGTTTTTT.

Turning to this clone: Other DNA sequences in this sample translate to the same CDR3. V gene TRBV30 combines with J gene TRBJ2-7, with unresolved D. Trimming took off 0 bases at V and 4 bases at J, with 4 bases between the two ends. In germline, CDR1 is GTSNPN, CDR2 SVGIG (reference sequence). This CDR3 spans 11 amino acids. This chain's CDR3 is CAWSVGYEQYF. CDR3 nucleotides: TGTGCCTGGAGTGTGGGGTACGAGCAGTACTTC.

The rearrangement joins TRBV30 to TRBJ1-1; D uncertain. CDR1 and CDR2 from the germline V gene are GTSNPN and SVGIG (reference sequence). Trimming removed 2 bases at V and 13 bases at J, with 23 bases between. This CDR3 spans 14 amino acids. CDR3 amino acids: CAWSYPLRSDRDFF. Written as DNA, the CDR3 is TGTGCCTGGAGTTACCCCCTCCGGTCGGACCGGGATTTCTTT.

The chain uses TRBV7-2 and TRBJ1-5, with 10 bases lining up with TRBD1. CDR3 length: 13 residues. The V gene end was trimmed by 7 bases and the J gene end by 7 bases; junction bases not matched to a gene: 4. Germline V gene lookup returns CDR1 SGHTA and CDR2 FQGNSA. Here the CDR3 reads CASTGQGGQPQHF. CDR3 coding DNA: TGTGCCAGCACCGGACAGGGGGGACAGCCCCAGCATTTT.

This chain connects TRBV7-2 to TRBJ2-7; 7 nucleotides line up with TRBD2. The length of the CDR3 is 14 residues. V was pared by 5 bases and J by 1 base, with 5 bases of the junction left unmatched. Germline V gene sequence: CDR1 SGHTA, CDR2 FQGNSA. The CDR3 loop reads CASSTGLFSYEQYF. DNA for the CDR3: TGTGCCAGCAGCACGGGACTATTTTCCTACGAGCAGTACTTC. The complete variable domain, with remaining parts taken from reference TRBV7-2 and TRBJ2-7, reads GAGVSQSPSNKVTEKGKDVELRCDPISGHTALYWYRQSLGQGLEFLIYFQGNSAPDKSGLPSDRFSAERTGGSVSTLTIQRTQQEDSAVYLCASSTGLFSYEQYFGPGTRLTVT.

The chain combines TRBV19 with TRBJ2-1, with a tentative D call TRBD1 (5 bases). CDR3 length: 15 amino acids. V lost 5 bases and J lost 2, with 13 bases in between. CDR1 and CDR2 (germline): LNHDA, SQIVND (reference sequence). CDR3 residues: CASSPRAGTYNEQFF. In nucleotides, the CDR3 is TGTGCCAGTAGTCCCCGGGCAGGGACCTACAATGAGCAGTTCTTC.

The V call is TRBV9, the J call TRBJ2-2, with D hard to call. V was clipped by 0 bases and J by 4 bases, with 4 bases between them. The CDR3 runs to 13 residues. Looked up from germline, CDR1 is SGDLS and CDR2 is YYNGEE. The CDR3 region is CASSVAFTGELFF. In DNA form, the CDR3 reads TGTGCCAGCAGCGTAGCTTTCACCGGGGAGCTGTTTTTT.

The chain's CDR3 is CASSLGPTNEKLFF. The CDR3 region has the DNA TGTGCCAGCAGCTTAGGACCAACTAATGAAAAACTGTTTTTT. V and J are TRBV7-9 and TRBJ1-4, with unresolved D. The V end was cut by 1 base, the J end by 0 bases, with 3 bases between. Germline V lookup: CDR1 SEHNR, CDR2 FQNEAQ (reference sequence). The CDR3 loop spans 14 amino acids.

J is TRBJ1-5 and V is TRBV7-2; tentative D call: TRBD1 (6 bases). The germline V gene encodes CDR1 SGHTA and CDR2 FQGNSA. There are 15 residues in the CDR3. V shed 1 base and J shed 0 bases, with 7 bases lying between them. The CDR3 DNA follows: TGTGCCAGCAGCTTAGACAGGGATAGCAATCAGCCCCAGCATTTT. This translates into CASSLDRDSNQPQHF.

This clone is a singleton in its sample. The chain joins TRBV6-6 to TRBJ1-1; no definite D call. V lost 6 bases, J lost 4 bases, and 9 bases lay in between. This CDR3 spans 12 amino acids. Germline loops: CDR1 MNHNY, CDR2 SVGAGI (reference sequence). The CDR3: CASSSGSTEAFF. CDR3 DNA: TGTGCCAGCAGCTCGGGGAGCACTGAAGCTTTCTTT.